This T cell receptor (beta chain) stems from a study of monozygotic twins with inflammatory bowel disease. Study results and caveats: Since immunosuppressive treatments differed, patient repertoires may have gained added variability.

In the case of this clonotype: Its target is not known.

cDNA was made in eight separate reactions per sample. The UMIs carried a 6-nucleotide sample barcode, and they were added by template switching. TCRdb reprocessed the 5' RACE reads and stores each CDR3 protein as one record, lacking DNA. The repertoire shows about 160,000 distinct CDR3 sequences; the top ten hold approximately 3%. Germline loops: CDR1 LNHNV, CDR2 YYDKDF (reference sequence). This CDR3 contains 16 residues. The V gene is TRBV15, the J gene TRBJ2-1; TCRdb indicates TRBD1, and absent DNA this call remains unverified. The TCR sequence derives from a human donor with ulcerative colitis or Crohn's disease, or a healthy co-twin of an affected twin (not recorded which). Sequences were obtained from blood. The chain's CDR3 is CATSSTGTITGNEQFF. Full variable domain (missing parts from reference TRBV15 and TRBJ2-1): DAMVIQNPRYQVTQFGKPVTLSCSQTLNHNVMYWYQQKSSQAPKLLFHYYDKDFNNEADTPDNFQSRRPNTSFCFLDIRSPGLGDTAMYLCATSSTGTITGNEQFFGPGTRLTVL.